The 4 T cell receptor beta chains presented below share a single source sample, sequenced in a study of blood T cells in healthy people across ages. A second PCR of about 7 to 12 cycles used a sample-barcoded 5' primer and a J-beta primer mix. One entry per CDR3 protein results from TCRdb running MiXCR on the 5' RACE reads. The sample has around 710,000 distinct CDR3 sequences, roughly 41% seen once. The sequencing sample was made of blood. These receptors all stem from a woman aged 55-69 years in good health.

V and J are TRBV5-1 and TRBJ2-1; 7 bases agree with TRBD1. Germline-derived CDR1 and CDR2 are SGHRS and YFSETQ. CDR3 size: 15 residues. After removal of 5 bases from V and 2 bases from J, the junction contained 7 bases not matched to a gene. CDR3 bases: TGCGCCAGCAGAGAACAGGACAGGCCCTACAATGAGCAGTTCTTC. This sequence encodes CASREQDRPYNEQFF.

Turning to this clonotype: One junction end does not reproduce the germline sequence, and a read error may be involved. J is TRBJ2-7 and V is TRBV28; no firm D call. This CDR3 is built from 11 residues. The germline CDR1 and CDR2 sequences are MDHEN and SYDVKM. In nucleotides, the CDR3 is TGTGCCGGCAGTTCTGGATACGAGCAGTACTTC. Translation: CAGSSGYEQYF.

This rearrangement joins TRBV20-1 to TRBJ2-1; 9 bases match TRBD2. The CDR3 length is 15 residues. V gave up 5 bases and J gave up 8 bases; unmatched junction bases: 13. The V gene's germline CDR1 is DFQATT and CDR2 SNEGSKA (reference sequence). The chain's CDR3 is CSAGSLAGTGDEQFF. DNA of the CDR3: TGCAGTGCTGGATCCCTAGCGGGAACCGGCGATGAGCAGTTCTTC.

This clonotype has only a few counts. This chain uses TRBV7-2 with TRBJ2-7; the match to TRBD2 covers 8 bases. Germline trimming cut 8 bases from V and 4 bases from J; bases unmatched to any gene: 13. Germline V CDR1 and CDR2: SGHTA, FQGNSA. The CDR3 has 15 amino acids. The CDR3 sequence: CASARVREGWYEQYF. DNA for the CDR3: TGTGCCAGCGCCAGGGTACGGGAGGGTTGGTACGAGCAGTACTTC.